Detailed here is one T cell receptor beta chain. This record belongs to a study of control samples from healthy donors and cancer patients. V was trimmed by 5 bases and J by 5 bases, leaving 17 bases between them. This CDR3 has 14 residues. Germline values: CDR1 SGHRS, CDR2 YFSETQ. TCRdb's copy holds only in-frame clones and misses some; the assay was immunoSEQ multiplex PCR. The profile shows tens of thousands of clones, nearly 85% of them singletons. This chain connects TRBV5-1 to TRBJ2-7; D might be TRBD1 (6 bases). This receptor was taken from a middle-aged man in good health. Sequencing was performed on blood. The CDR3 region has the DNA TGCGCCAGCAGACCAACTACAGGGTTCGACGAGCAGTACTTC. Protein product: CASRPTTGFDEQYF. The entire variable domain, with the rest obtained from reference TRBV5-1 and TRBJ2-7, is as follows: KAGVTQTPRYLIKTRGQQVTLSCSPISGHRSVSWYQQTPGQGLQFLFEYFSETQRNKGNFPGRFSGRQFSNSRSEMNVSTLELGDSALYLCASRPTTGFDEQYFGPGTRLTVT.